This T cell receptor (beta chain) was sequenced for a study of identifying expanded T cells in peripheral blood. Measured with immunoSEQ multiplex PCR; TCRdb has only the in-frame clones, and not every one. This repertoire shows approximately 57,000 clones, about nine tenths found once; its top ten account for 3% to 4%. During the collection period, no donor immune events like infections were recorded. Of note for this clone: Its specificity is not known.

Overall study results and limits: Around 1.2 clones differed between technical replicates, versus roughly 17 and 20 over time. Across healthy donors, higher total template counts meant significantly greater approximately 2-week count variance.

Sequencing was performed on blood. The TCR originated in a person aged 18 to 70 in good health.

The CDR3 spells CASSPSGIQETQYF. CDR3 nucleotides: TGTGCCAGCTCACCCAGCGGTATCCAAGAGACCCAGTACTTC. V usage is TRBV18 and J usage is TRBJ2-5; TRBD2 is a possible D gene (5 bases). Germline V gives CDR1 KGHSH, CDR2 LQKENI. The length of the CDR3 is 14 residues. The V gene lost 3 bases and the J gene lost 1 base, with 9 bases spanning the gap.